One sample yielded the 9 T cell receptor beta chains listed below, sequenced in a study of blood T cell repertoires in COVID-19. Profiling relied on immunoSEQ multiplex PCR, and the TCRdb table lists in-frame clones only, not all of them. The sample lists about 140,000 clones; 85% were seen once. Sequenced input: peripheral blood. The receptors shown here come from a man aged 50 or older with acute or convalescent COVID-19.

To note about this clone: This sample includes further DNA sequences coding for the same CDR3. The V and J genes are TRBV11-2 and TRBJ2-7; the match to TRBD1 covers 8 bases. The CDR3 loop spans 14 amino acids. The ends lost 1 base at V and 3 bases at J; junction bases unmatched: 2. Germline CDR1 reads SGHAT; CDR2 reads FQNNGV. The chain's CDR3 is CASSLGTGSYEQYF. CDR3 DNA sequence: TGTGCCAGCAGCTTAGGGACAGGGAGCTACGAGCAGTACTTC. The full variable domain, its missing parts supplied by reference TRBV11-2 and TRBJ2-7, is EAGVAQSPRYKIIEKRQSVAFWCNPISGHATLYWYQQILGQGPKLLIQFQNNGVVDDSQLPKDRFSAERLKGVDSTLKIQPAKLEDSAVYLCASSLGTGSYEQYFGPGTRLTVT.

The chain carries TRBV5-1 and TRBJ1-1, with D maybe TRBD1 (6 bases). The V gene's germline CDR1 is SGHRS and CDR2 YFSETQ. The CDR3 contains 13 residues. Deletions cut 4 bases from V and 3 bases from J, with 10 bases between. As DNA, the CDR3 is TGCGCCAGCAGCATGGACAGCTACACTGAAGCTTTCTTT. Its translation is CASSMDSYTEAFF.

The genes are TRBV28 and TRBJ1-3, with D hard to call. CDR3 length: 14 residues. Trimming cost V 1 base and J 6 bases, with 10 bases left between them. Germline CDR1 and CDR2: MDHEN and SYDVKM. The CDR3 here is CASSLSEGENTIYF. In DNA, the CDR3 is TGTGCCAGCAGTTTATCTGAAGGAGAAAACACCATATATTTT. The variable domain in full, with the rest retrieved from reference TRBV28 and TRBJ1-3, is DVKVTQSSRYLVKRTGEKVFLECVQDMDHENMFWYRQDPGLGLRLIYFSYDVKMKEKGDIPEGYSVSREKKERFSLILESASTNQTSMYLCASSLSEGENTIYFGEGSWLTVV.

Written as DNA, the CDR3 is TGTGCCTGGAATAGCGGGAGTGGGGATACGCAGTATTTT. Translation: CAWNSGSGDTQYF. The V and J genes are TRBV30 and TRBJ2-3; 9 nucleotides align to TRBD2. The length of the CDR3 is 13 residues. V shed 4 bases, J shed 6 bases, and the junction held 5 bases outside the gene matches. Germline values: CDR1 GTSNPN, CDR2 SVGIG (reference sequence).

This clone was seen only a few times. V is TRBV11-3 and J is TRBJ2-7, with a weak D call TRBD1 (5 bases). The CDR3 is made up of 14 amino acids. From germline, CDR1 is SGHNT and CDR2 YENEEA. V gave up 4 bases and J gave up 1 base, with 11 bases separating them. The CDR3 nucleotides read TGTGCCAGCAGCTCTCCGAGACAGTCCTACGAGCAGTACTTC. It yields the protein CASSSPRQSYEQYF.

This chain joins TRBV11-2 and TRBJ2-5, with 13 bases identical to TRBD2. CDR1 is SGHAT, CDR2 FQNNGV, per germline. The CDR3 totals 17 residues. Losses at the gene ends were 3 bases for V and 4 bases for J; bases not matched to a gene: 8. This CDR3 is CASSLGAGLAGLETQYF. The CDR3 region has the DNA TGTGCCAGCAGCTTGGGAGCGGGACTAGCGGGATTAGAGACCCAGTACTTC. The whole variable domain, remainder taken from reference TRBV11-2 and TRBJ2-5, is EAGVAQSPRYKIIEKRQSVAFWCNPISGHATLYWYQQILGQGPKLLIQFQNNGVVDDSQLPKDRFSAERLKGVDSTLKIQPAKLEDSAVYLCASSLGAGLAGLETQYFGPGTRLLVL.

This sequence joins TRBV19 and TRBJ2-5, with 8 nucleotides matching TRBD2. V lost 4 bases to trimming and J lost 6 bases; unmatched junction nucleotides: 7. The germline CDR1 and CDR2 sequences are LNHDA and SQIVND (reference sequence). The CDR3 length is 14 residues. In DNA form, the CDR3 reads TGTGCCAGTAGTACGGAAGCGGGAGTTAAGACCCAGTACTTC. It codes for CASSTEAGVKTQYF. The full variable domain, with the rest looked up from reference TRBV19 and TRBJ2-5, is DGGITQSPKYLFRKEGQNVTLSCEQNLNHDAMYWYRQDPGQGLRLIYYSQIVNDFQKGDIAEGYSVSREKKESFPLTVTSAQKNPTAFYLCASSTEAGVKTQYFGPGTRLLVL.

CDR3 protein: CASSAHPDTEAFF. CDR3 sequence (DNA): TGTGCCAGCAGCGCCCACCCGGACACTGAAGCTTTCTTT. The V gene is TRBV9, the J gene TRBJ1-1; D call uncertain. This CDR3 region has 13 residues. V lost 3 bases and J lost 3, with 9 bases in between. The germline gives CDR1 SGDLS, CDR2 YYNGEE.

The V and J genes are TRBV7-2 and TRBJ2-7; tentative D call: TRBD1 (5 bases). The V gene's germline CDR1 is SGHTA and CDR2 FQGNSA. The CDR3 consists of 13 residues. Trimming stripped 5 bases from V and 7 bases from J, with 15 bases between. The CDR3 DNA follows: TGTGCCAGCAGCGTGACGCAGGGTTTTGAGCAGTACTTC. It yields the protein CASSVTQGFEQYF.